Below, 28 T cell receptor beta chains from the same sample are listed, as sequenced in a study of blood T cell repertoires in COVID-19. Clones were sequenced by immunoSEQ multiplex PCR, and TCRdb holds only the in-frame ones, with some missing. The data contain 200,000 or so clones, about nine tenths of them singletons. The material sequenced was peripheral blood. These receptors were obtained from a man aged 65-85 years with active or convalescent COVID-19.

The chain joins TRBV6-2 or TRBV6-3 to TRBJ2-1; no definite D call. CDR1 and CDR2 (germline): MNHEY, SVGEGT. This CDR3 comprises 12 residues. The V end lost 4 bases, the J end lost 6 bases, and 7 bases lay between the germline ends. For the CDR3, the DNA is TGTGCCAGCAGTTCCGAGCTCAATGAGCAGTTCTTC. Its protein is CASSSELNEQFF.

V and J are TRBV18 and TRBJ2-1; 8 nucleotides match TRBD1. The CDR3 is made up of 16 amino acids. Germline values: CDR1 KGHSH, CDR2 LQKENI. J was trimmed by 4 bases and V by 5 bases; bases with no gene match: 10. CDR3 sequence reads: CASSKTGTGVYNEQFF. CDR3 in DNA: TGTGCCAGCTCAAAGACCGGGACAGGCGTTTACAATGAGCAGTTCTTC.

The chain employs TRBV7-6 and TRBJ2-3; 7 nucleotides agree with TRBD2. V shed 2 bases and J 1 base; nucleotides not matched to a gene: 6. Germline CDR1 reads SGHVS; CDR2 reads FNYEAQ. The length of the CDR3 is 16 residues. The CDR3 DNA sequence: TGTGCCAGCAGCTTAAAGGCGGGAGAGGGCACAGATACGCAGTATTTT. Translating gives CASSLKAGEGTDTQYF.

This rearrangement joins TRBV27 to TRBJ2-2, with TRBD2 matching 8 bases. V gave up 2 bases and J gave up 4 bases; unmatched junction bases: 12. CDR1 and CDR2 (germline): MNHEY, SMNVEV (reference sequence). The CDR3 runs to 18 residues. This CDR3 is CASSLTPGVGLGTGELFF. CDR3 coding DNA: TGTGCCAGCAGTTTAACCCCTGGAGTGGGACTAGGCACCGGGGAGCTGTTTTTT.

The rearrangement uses TRBV30 and TRBJ1-5; 9 nucleotides match TRBD1. The V and J ends lost 0 bases and 5 bases, in that order; junction bases with no gene match: 11. Germline V lookup: CDR1 GTSNPN, CDR2 SVGIG (reference sequence). The CDR3 is 17 amino acids. The DNA for the CDR3 is TGTGCCTGGAGTGTACCCTTGGGGGACAGGGAGCATCAGCCCCAGCATTTT. Translation gives CAWSVPLGDREHQPQHF.

The chain combines TRBV6-5 with TRBJ1-4; D perhaps matches TRBD1 (5 bases). Germline loops: CDR1 MNHEY, CDR2 SVGAGI. With 4 bases removed from V and 0 bases from J, the gap between germline ends came to 12 bases. The CDR3 has 16 amino acids. CDR3 bases: TGTGCCAGCAGTTGGGCTCCGGGGGCAACTAATGAAAAACTGTTTTTT. It codes for CASSWAPGATNEKLFF.

This sequence joins TRBV19 and TRBJ1-3; D call uncertain. V lost 3 bases to trimming and J lost 2 bases, with 11 bases between them. CDR3 length: 15 amino acids. CDR1 and CDR2 from the germline V gene are LNHDA and SQIVND (reference sequence). The CDR3 DNA reads as TGTGCCAGTAGTATCGAGGGTCTGGCTGGAAACACCATATATTTT. As protein: CASSIEGLAGNTIYF.

The gene calls are TRBV9 and TRBJ2-7; 8 bases match TRBD1. CDR3 length: 14 residues. Germline-derived CDR1 and CDR2 are SGDLS and YYNGEE. Unmatched junction bases numbered 1, after V lost 0 bases and J lost 2 bases. The CDR3 DNA reads as TGTGCCAGCAGCGTAGTGGACAGGGCCTACGAGCAGTACTTC. Its protein product is CASSVVDRAYEQYF.

V and J are TRBV7-2 and TRBJ2-5; 7 bases agree with TRBD1. The germline gives CDR1 SGHTA, CDR2 FQGNSA. The CDR3 has 15 residues. The V and J ends lost 1 base and 5 bases, in that order; junction bases with no gene match: 7. The CDR3 protein is CASSLVSGTAETQYF. DNA of the CDR3: TGTGCCAGCAGCTTAGTTTCTGGGACAGCGGAGACCCAGTACTTC.

The rearrangement uses TRBV28 and TRBJ2-7; D perhaps matches TRBD1 (6 bases). The CDR3 contains 16 residues. The germline gives CDR1 MDHEN, CDR2 SYDVKM. The germline V and J ends were trimmed by 6 bases and 2 bases, with 20 bases remaining between them. CDR3 loop: CASSSSWDTGTYEQYF. The CDR3 nucleotides are TGTGCCAGCAGCTCTAGTTGGGACACGGGTACCTACGAGCAGTACTTC.

CDR3 nucleotides: TGTGCCAGCAGCGTAGGTGCGGGGGGGTTCTACAATGAGCAGTTCTTC. Encoded protein: CASSVGAGGFYNEQFF. The chain links TRBV9 to TRBJ2-1, with 9 positions matching TRBD2. The V and J ends lost 0 bases and 3 bases, in that order; junction bases with no gene match: 4. The CDR3 has 16 amino acids. The germline V gene encodes CDR1 SGDLS and CDR2 YYNGEE. The variable domain in full, completed from reference TRBV9 and TRBJ2-1, reads DSGVTQTPKHLITATGQRVTLRCSPRSGDLSVYWYQQSLDQGLQFLIQYYNGEERAKGNILERFSAQQFPDLHSELNLSSLELGDSALYFCASSVGAGGFYNEQFFGPGTRLTVL.

J is TRBJ2-1 and V is TRBV7-9, with D possibly being TRBD1 (6 bases). V was cut by 5 bases and J by 6 bases, with 20 bases left in between. CDR3 length equals 16 residues. Germline V CDR1 and CDR2: SEHNR, FQNEAQ (reference sequence). In nucleotides, the CDR3 is TGTGCCAGCAGCCCGAGGGTAAGACAGGCGGGCAATGAGCAGTTCTTC. Amino acids: CASSPRVRQAGNEQFF. The full variable domain, with the rest looked up from reference TRBV7-9 and TRBJ2-1, is DTGVSQNPRHKITKRGQNVTFRCDPISEHNRLYWYRQTLGQGPEFLTYFQNEAQLEKSRLLSDRFSAERPKGSFSTLEIQRTEQGDSAMYLCASSPRVRQAGNEQFFGPGTRLTVL.

V gene TRBV7-2 combines with J gene TRBJ2-4, with D hard to call. The CDR3 totals 19 residues. Germline loops: CDR1 SGHTA, CDR2 FQGNSA. Trimming removed 4 bases at V and 1 base at J, with 23 bases between. In nucleotides, the CDR3 is TGTGCCAGCAGCTCGCCCCCCGCCTATGAGACATTTGCCAAAAACATTCAGTACTTC. Its translation is CASSSPPAYETFAKNIQYF.

The rearrangement links TRBV27 to TRBJ1-1; 12 nucleotides line up with TRBD1. V lost 8 bases to trimming and J lost 4 bases; unmatched junction nucleotides: 11. The CDR3 has 16 amino acids. CDR1 MNHEY and CDR2 SMNVEV come from the germline V gene (reference sequence). The CDR3 protein is CASSGQGQGAVTEAFF. CDR3 sequence (DNA): TGTGCCAGCTCCGGACAGGGACAGGGGGCTGTCACTGAAGCTTTCTTT.

The chain has TRBV19 and TRBJ1-5; D not certain. V gave up 6 bases and J gave up 3 bases, with 12 bases separating them. CDR1 and CDR2 (germline): LNHDA, SQIVND (reference sequence). The CDR3 sequence is 14 residues long. The CDR3: CASRRTANNQPQHF. DNA for the CDR3: TGTGCCAGTAGACGTACAGCTAACAATCAGCCCCAGCATTTT.

The CDR3 nucleotides are TGTGCCAGCAGCCTGCAGGTGACCGGGGAGCTGTTTTTT. This gives the protein CASSLQVTGELFF. The chain couples TRBV11-2 to TRBJ2-2; the D is unclear. V was shortened by 5 bases and J by 5 bases, with 9 bases between the two germline ends. Germline loops: CDR1 SGHAT, CDR2 FQNNGV. The CDR3 contains 13 residues.

The chain uses TRBV5-5 and TRBJ1-1, with TRBD1 matching over 7 bases. With V trimmed by 0 bases and J by 0 bases, 2 bases remained unmatched. The germline V gene has CDR1 SGHKS and CDR2 YYEKEE (reference sequence). The CDR3 has 15 residues. DNA of the CDR3: TGTGCCAGCAGCTTGGTCCAGGGGGTGAACACTGAAGCTTTCTTT. Translating it yields CASSLVQGVNTEAFF.

V and J are TRBV5-1 and TRBJ2-2, with a tentative D call TRBD1 (6 bases). CDR1 and CDR2 (germline): SGHRS, YFSETQ. V lost 7 bases and J 7 bases, leaving 17 bases between the germline ends. The length of the CDR3 is 14 residues. Here the CDR3 DNA reads TGCGCCAGCGGGCAGGGGCGAAACGGCGGGGAGCTGTTTTTT. It translates to CASGQGRNGGELFF.

The J gene is TRBJ2-1, the V gene TRBV28, with 12 bases lining up with TRBD2. The V gene end was trimmed by 7 bases and the J gene end by 8 bases; junction bases not matched to a gene: 6. This CDR3 is 14 amino acids long. Germline values: CDR1 MDHEN, CDR2 SYDVKM. CDR3 DNA: TGTGCCAGCACCAGGACTAGCGGGACGGATGAGCAGTTCTTC. Its protein product is CASTRTSGTDEQFF.

J is TRBJ2-1 and V is TRBV5-1, with 7 positions matching TRBD1. Germline values: CDR1 SGHRS, CDR2 YFSETQ. The ends lost 5 bases at V and 3 bases at J; junction bases unmatched: 5. This CDR3 spans 14 amino acids. The CDR3: CASSQGQRYNEQFF. The CDR3 DNA reads as TGCGCCAGCAGTCAGGGACAGCGCTACAATGAGCAGTTCTTC.

The chain uses TRBV7-9 and TRBJ2-3; D possibly corresponds to TRBD2 (5 bases). Between the trimmed V and J ends, which lost 0 bases and 4 bases, there was a span of 14 bases. Germline V gene data show CDR1 as SEHNR and CDR2 as FQNEAQ (reference sequence). The CDR3 totals 16 residues. Written as DNA, the CDR3 is TGTGCCAGCAGCTTAGCGGAGGTTTGGGCAGCAGATACGCAGTATTTT. Translation: CASSLAEVWAADTQYF. The complete variable domain, with remaining parts taken from reference TRBV7-9 and TRBJ2-3, reads DTGVSQNPRHKITKRGQNVTFRCDPISEHNRLYWYRQTLGQGPEFLTYFQNEAQLEKSRLLSDRFSAERPKGSFSTLEIQRTEQGDSAMYLCASSLAEVWAADTQYFGPGTRLTVL.

This chain uses TRBV2 with TRBJ1-1; D is uncertain. The germline gives CDR1 SNHLY, CDR2 FYNNEI. V was trimmed by 6 bases and J by 7 bases, leaving 12 bases between them. CDR3 length: 12 amino acids. The CDR3 reads CASREGVFEAFF. DNA of the CDR3: TGTGCCAGCAGGGAGGGCGTTTTTGAAGCTTTCTTT.

CDR3 coding DNA: TGTGCCAGCAGTTACCACAGGATTAGCAATCAGCCCCAGCATTTT. This encodes CASSYHRISNQPQHF. The rearrangement joins TRBV6-2 or TRBV6-3 to TRBJ1-5; a weak D match, TRBD1 (5 bases). The CDR3 is 15 amino acids. V was shortened by 2 bases and J by 0 bases, with 8 bases between the two germline ends. The V gene's germline CDR1 is MNHEY and CDR2 SVGEGT.

The chain joins TRBV7-2 to TRBJ1-5; 7 nucleotides line up with TRBD1. From germline, CDR1 is SGHTA and CDR2 FQGNSA. V gave up 5 bases and J gave up 4 bases; unmatched junction bases: 8. CDR3 length equals 15 residues. DNA for the CDR3: TGTGCCAGCAGCGGACGGACAGGACGAAATCAGCCCCAGCATTTT. It encodes CASSGRTGRNQPQHF.

V gene TRBV6-4 combines with J gene TRBJ2-3; D is ambiguous. The germline CDR1 and CDR2 sequences are MRHNA and SNTAGT. Deletions cut 5 bases from V and 4 bases from J, with 10 bases between. The CDR3 contains 13 residues. This CDR3 is CASSQTLADTQYF. CDR3 DNA sequence: TGTGCCAGCAGTCAGACCCTAGCAGATACGCAGTATTTT.

The genes are TRBV18 and TRBJ2-7; D gene unclear. The germline V and J ends were trimmed by 3 bases and 7 bases, with 10 bases remaining between them. The CDR3 has 12 amino acids. Germline V gives CDR1 KGHSH, CDR2 LQKENI. The DNA of the CDR3 is TGTGCCAGCTCACCCACCCCCGGGGAGCAGTACTTC. Protein: CASSPTPGEQYF.

The V gene is TRBV5-6, the J gene TRBJ2-2, with D maybe TRBD1 (6 bases). Germline CDR1 reads SGHDT; CDR2 reads YYEEEE. V lost 4 bases and J lost 3, with 10 bases in between. The CDR3 sequence is 14 residues long. CDR3 DNA: TGTGCCAGCAGCCCCCAGGGGTACACCGGGGAGCTGTTTTTT. Its translation is CASSPQGYTGELFF.

The chain joins TRBV15 to TRBJ2-7, with a possible D match to TRBD1 (6 bases). Germline CDR1 reads LNHNV; CDR2 reads YYDKDF (reference sequence). CDR3 length: 15 amino acids. Trimming stripped 0 bases from V and 2 bases from J, with 11 bases between. The CDR3 spells CATSRDLDRPYEQYF. The DNA of the CDR3 is TGTGCCACCAGCAGAGATTTAGACAGGCCCTACGAGCAGTACTTC.